One sample yielded the 32 T cell receptor beta chains listed below, sequenced in a study of T cell changes during pregnancy in multiple sclerosis. Profiling relied on immunoSEQ multiplex PCR, and the TCRdb table lists in-frame clones only, not all of them. This table holds some 130,000 clones, approximately 96% found once. The sequencing here drew on peripheral blood, taken after pregnancy. Receptor source: a female donor with multiple sclerosis, enrolled in a pregnancy study.

The chain recombines TRBV5-1 with TRBJ2-3; TRBD2 matches 9 bases. The CDR3 runs 16 residues. V trimming: 0 bases; J trimming: 5 bases; junction bases outside the gene matches: 7. Germline-derived CDR1 and CDR2 are SGHRS and YFSETQ. The CDR3 region is CASSLEVAGVKDTQYF. The CDR3, as DNA: TGCGCCAGCAGCTTGGAGGTAGCGGGAGTTAAAGATACGCAGTATTTT.

V and J are TRBV6-1 and TRBJ1-3; D is undetermined. Germline V gene sequence: CDR1 MNHNS, CDR2 SASEGT. Trimming stripped 1 base from V and 5 bases from J, with 6 bases between. This CDR3 comprises 13 residues. This CDR3 reads CASSEGQRNTIYF. CDR3 sequence (DNA): TGTGCCAGCAGTGAAGGTCAGAGAAACACCATATATTTT.

This chain joins TRBV19 and TRBJ2-1; 7 nucleotides line up with TRBD1. The junction had 8 bases not matched to a gene; V was cut back by 10 bases and J by 8 bases. The CDR3 has 12 residues. Germline V gives CDR1 LNHDA, CDR2 SQIVND (reference sequence). The DNA of the CDR3 is TGTGCCACCCGGACAGGACTGGATGAGCAGTTCTTC. This gives the protein CATRTGLDEQFF.

The rearrangement joins TRBV4-3 to TRBJ2-7; TRBD2 matches 11 bases. J lost 3 bases, V lost 3 bases, and 4 bases had no gene match. Germline V gives CDR1 LGHNA, CDR2 YSLEER. CDR3 length equals 15 residues. CDR3 nucleotide sequence: TGCGCCAGCAGCCAGGGGACTAGCGGCTTCTACGAGCAGTACTTC. Translation gives CASSQGTSGFYEQYF.

The rearrangement links TRBV27 to TRBJ2-7, with D perhaps matching TRBD1 (6 bases). This CDR3 is 13 amino acids long. Trimming left V 7 bases short and J 3 bases short, with 13 bases between. Germline V CDR1 and CDR2: MNHEY, SMNVEV (reference sequence). CDR3 sequence reads: CASKGSGDYEQYF. The CDR3 DNA sequence: TGTGCCAGCAAGGGTTCAGGGGACTACGAGCAGTACTTC.

CDR3: CATSRVGDRGLMETQYF. The DNA of the CDR3 is TGTGCCACCAGCAGAGTAGGGGACAGGGGGCTTATGGAGACCCAGTACTTC. The V gene is TRBV15, the J gene TRBJ2-5, with 12 bases identical to TRBD1. Per germline, CDR1 LNHNV and CDR2 YYDKDF (reference sequence). This CDR3 has 17 amino acids. J lost 5 bases, V lost 1 base, and 8 bases had no gene match.

This chain links TRBV2 with TRBJ1-1; tentatively, D is TRBD1 (6 bases). CDR1 is SNHLY and CDR2 is FYNNEI in the germline V gene. The CDR3 has 11 amino acids. The V gene lost 4 bases and the J gene lost 8 bases, with 8 bases spanning the gap. The CDR3 DNA reads as TGTGCCAGCAGTGTGAGGGGGGAAGCTTTCTTT. This encodes CASSVRGEAFF.

This rearrangement joins TRBV4-1 to TRBJ2-3; TRBD2 aligns across 9 bases. With V trimmed by 2 bases and J by 6 bases, 15 bases remained unmatched. The germline gives CDR1 MGHRA, CDR2 YSYEKL. The CDR3 totals 18 residues. The CDR3 nucleotides read TGCGCCAGCAGCCAAAGGAGTTTCGCGGGAGGGGAGGGGGATACGCAGTATTTT. It yields the protein CASSQRSFAGGEGDTQYF.

The V and J genes are TRBV7-6 and TRBJ1-5; 8 nucleotides match TRBD1. The CDR3 spans 15 residues. With 1 base clipped from V and 6 bases from J, the junction kept 5 bases outside the gene matches. Germline V CDR1 and CDR2: SGHVS, FNYEAQ. In DNA form, the CDR3 reads TGTGCCAGCAGCTTAGAGTCAGGGGGCGGTCAGCCCCAGCATTTT. It specifies CASSLESGGGQPQHF.

The genes are TRBV6-5 and TRBJ2-2; possible D gene TRBD1, 5 bases. CDR3 size: 13 residues. The V end lost 3 bases, the J end lost 9 bases, and 11 bases lay between the germline ends. CDR1 MNHEY and CDR2 SVGAGI come from the germline V gene. In DNA form, the CDR3 reads TGTGCCAGCAGTTATGGGGCCGTAAGGGAGCTGTTTTTT. Its protein product is CASSYGAVRELFF.

The rearrangement links TRBV27 to TRBJ2-7; D might be TRBD1 (5 bases). Deletions cut 1 base from V and 6 bases from J, with 13 bases between. Germline V lookup: CDR1 MNHEY, CDR2 SMNVEV (reference sequence). CDR3 length: 14 amino acids. Here the CDR3 reads CASSLWGGRGEQYF. As DNA, the CDR3 is TGTGCCAGCAGTTTATGGGGCGGACGAGGCGAGCAGTACTTC.

J is TRBJ2-4 and V is TRBV27; TRBD2 matches 14 bases. Germline V gene lookup returns CDR1 MNHEY and CDR2 SMNVEV (reference sequence). The CDR3 is made up of 15 amino acids. Losses at the gene ends were 6 bases for V and 11 bases for J; bases not matched to a gene: 9. The CDR3 protein is CASRGRGLAGVFQYF. CDR3 bases: TGTGCCAGCAGGGGGAGGGGACTAGCGGGAGTCTTTCAGTACTTC.

The chain is built from TRBV27 and TRBJ2-7; tentatively, D is TRBD1 (9 bases). Germline CDR1 MNHEY, CDR2 SMNVEV (reference sequence). CDR3 length: 13 amino acids. Trimming left V 5 bases short and J 12 bases short, with 20 bases between. In nucleotides, the CDR3 is TGTGCCAGCAGTCCCCGGGGGGGACAGGGAGGGTACTTC. This codes for CASSPRGGQGGYF.

CDR3 sequence reads: CASSPGQGRHGYTF. DNA of the CDR3: TGTGCCAGCAGTCCAGGACAGGGTAGGCATGGCTACACCTTC. V is TRBV28 and J is TRBJ1-2; TRBD1 matches 8 bases. Germline CDR1 is MDHEN and CDR2 is SYDVKM. V was pared by 5 bases and J by 6 bases, with 8 bases of the junction left unmatched. The CDR3 loop spans 14 amino acids.

This clone appeared a few times. The DNA for the CDR3 is TGTGCCAGCAGCGGACAGGGGCAACTGAACACTGAAGCTTTCTTT. Translated, it gives CASSGQGQLNTEAFF. The genes are TRBV2 and TRBJ1-1, with 9 bases identical to TRBD1. The CDR3 runs 15 residues. V shed 6 bases and J 0 bases; nucleotides not matched to a gene: 5. Germline V CDR1 and CDR2: SNHLY, FYNNEI.

Only a few counts were recorded for this clone. This chain uses TRBV30 with TRBJ1-1; 9 nucleotides line up with TRBD1. V shed 1 base, J shed 5 bases, and the junction held 8 bases outside the gene matches. The CDR3 is made up of 15 amino acids. The germline gives CDR1 GTSNPN, CDR2 SVGIG (reference sequence). CDR3 protein: CAWSDWDRERTEAFF. The CDR3 bases are TGTGCCTGGAGTGATTGGGACAGGGAAAGGACTGAAGCTTTCTTT.

The genes are TRBV9 and TRBJ2-3; D is perhaps TRBD2 (6 bases). The CDR3 totals 13 residues. V lost 4 bases to trimming and J lost 2 bases, with 8 bases between them. CDR1 and CDR2 from the germline V gene are SGDLS and YYNGEE. This chain's CDR3 is CASSRDFTDTQYF. Here the CDR3 DNA reads TGTGCCAGCAGCAGGGACTTCACAGATACGCAGTATTTT.

V and J are TRBV19 and TRBJ1-4; no clear D. This CDR3 has 13 residues. Germline lookup yields CDR1 LNHDA and CDR2 SQIVND (reference sequence). Trimming took 7 bases from V and 0 from J, leaving 6 bases between them. The CDR3 protein is CASNRATNEKLFF. The CDR3 bases are TGTGCCAGTAACCGAGCAACTAATGAAAAACTGTTTTTT.

V and J are TRBV6-6 and TRBJ2-7; 11 bases line up with TRBD1. V shed 5 bases, J shed 6 bases, and the junction held 6 bases outside the gene matches. The CDR3 covers 14 residues. Germline V gene sequence: CDR1 MNHNY, CDR2 SVGAGI (reference sequence). The CDR3 protein is CASSPPGTGGEQYF. The CDR3 nucleotides read TGTGCCAGCAGTCCTCCCGGGACAGGGGGCGAGCAGTACTTC.

V is TRBV19 and J is TRBJ1-2; no clear D. The CDR3 has 16 amino acids. The V and J ends lost 6 bases and 6 bases respectively, with 23 bases between them. CDR1 and CDR2 from the germline V gene are LNHDA and SQIVND (reference sequence). The CDR3 region has the DNA TGTGCCAGTAGGCCCGAGATCTTGGCGGTAGCTAATGGCTACACCTTC. It is translated as CASRPEILAVANGYTF.

V is TRBV9 and J is TRBJ1-1; D is ambiguous. Trimming cost V 0 bases and J 5 bases, with 8 bases left between them. The germline V gene has CDR1 SGDLS and CDR2 YYNGEE. The CDR3 has 13 amino acids. CDR3 residues: CASSVEQRTEAFF. The DNA of the CDR3 is TGTGCCAGCAGCGTAGAACAGAGAACTGAAGCTTTCTTT.

This chain links TRBV5-1 with TRBJ1-1; 8 positions agree with TRBD1. Germline V gene data show CDR1 as SGHRS and CDR2 as YFSETQ. Trimming at V came to 4 bases and at J to 2 bases, leaving 13 bases not matched to a gene. There are 17 residues in the CDR3. CDR3 residues: CASSLQGGRWGNTEAFF. CDR3 nucleotide sequence: TGCGCCAGCAGCCTACAGGGGGGCCGTTGGGGCAACACTGAAGCTTTCTTT.

This chain connects TRBV2 to TRBJ1-5; 7 bases are shared with TRBD1. Germline V lookup: CDR1 SNHLY, CDR2 FYNNEI. The ends lost 7 bases at V and 4 bases at J; junction bases unmatched: 10. CDR3 length: 15 amino acids. CDR3 in DNA: TGTGCCAGCAAAGGAGGGGGACAGTCTAATCAGCCCCAGCATTTT. It codes for CASKGGGQSNQPQHF.

The V gene is TRBV9, the J gene TRBJ1-2; the match to TRBD1 covers 8 bases. The CDR3 runs to 14 residues. The J segment lost 4 bases and the V segment lost 4 bases, leaving 6 bases of the junction unmatched. The germline V gene encodes CDR1 SGDLS and CDR2 YYNGEE. The CDR3 region has the DNA TGTGCCAGCAGCTTTGGACAGGGAGGCTATGGCTACACCTTC. Amino acids: CASSFGQGGYGYTF.

In regard to this clone: Germline is not matched at one junction end, which may reflect a read error. The chain has TRBV2 and TRBJ2-3; D is possibly TRBD1 (5 bases). The CDR3 sequence is 15 residues long. Germline values: CDR1 SNHLY, CDR2 FYNNEI. The chain's CDR3 is CASIEGQGITDTQYF. For the CDR3, the DNA is TGTGCCAGCATTGAAGGACAAGGAATCACAGATACGCAGTATTTT.

The chain has TRBV28 and TRBJ1-5, with D unclear. V was clipped by 5 bases and J by 3 bases, with 11 bases between them. Germline lookup yields CDR1 MDHEN and CDR2 SYDVKM. The CDR3 has 14 residues. CDR3 in amino acids: CASSGRLTNQPQHF. The CDR3 nucleotides are TGTGCCAGCAGTGGCAGGTTGACCAATCAGCCCCAGCATTTT. Full variable domain (missing parts from reference TRBV28 and TRBJ1-5): DVKVTQSSRYLVKRTGEKVFLECVQDMDHENMFWYRQDPGLGLRLIYFSYDVKMKEKGDIPEGYSVSREKKERFSLILESASTNQTSMYLCASSGRLTNQPQHFGDGTRLSIL.

This rearrangement joins TRBV11-2 to TRBJ1-1, with a possible D match to TRBD1 (5 bases). The V end lost 5 bases, the J end lost 1 base, and 8 bases lay between the germline ends. The germline V gene encodes CDR1 SGHAT and CDR2 FQNNGV. The CDR3 consists of 13 residues. CDR3 coding DNA: TGTGCCAGCAGCCGACAGACGAACACTGAAGCTTTCTTT. Its translation: CASSRQTNTEAFF.

The chain carries TRBV28 and TRBJ2-6, with no clear D. Germline V gives CDR1 MDHEN, CDR2 SYDVKM. The CDR3 extends over 14 amino acids. V lost 6 bases and J 1 base, leaving 7 bases between the germline ends. CDR3 DNA sequence: TGTGCCAGCAGCTATTCTTCTGGGGCCAACGTCCTGACTTTC. Amino acid sequence: CASSYSSGANVLTF.

DNA of the CDR3: TGTGCCAGCAGTTTCAGGGGACCAGAGACCCAGTACTTC. It codes for CASSFRGPETQYF. This sequence joins TRBV27 and TRBJ2-5; D might be TRBD1 (6 bases). Germline-derived CDR1 and CDR2 are MNHEY and SMNVEV (reference sequence). This CDR3 spans 13 amino acids. Trimming pared 3 bases from V and 4 bases from J, leaving 9 bases between.

The rearrangement uses TRBV7-8 and TRBJ2-5, with D unclear. Germline V CDR1 and CDR2: SGHVS, FQNEAQ. Between the trimmed V and J ends, which lost 4 bases and 5 bases, there was a span of 8 bases. This CDR3 has 12 residues. The CDR3 DNA reads as TGTGCCAGCAGCTCGCATCGGGAGACCCAGTACTTC. Translating it yields CASSSHRETQYF.

This chain joins TRBV6-5 and TRBJ2-7; D gene uncertain. V was cut by 2 bases and J by 0 bases, with 8 bases left in between. The CDR3 has 14 residues. The germline V gene has CDR1 MNHEY and CDR2 SVGAGI. The CDR3 protein is CASSYGQYSYEQYF. In DNA form, the CDR3 reads TGTGCCAGCAGTTACGGGCAGTACTCCTACGAGCAGTACTTC.

The chain joins TRBV6-5 to TRBJ1-1, with unresolved D. The length of the CDR3 is 15 residues. With 7 bases removed from V and 4 bases from J, the gap between germline ends came to 19 bases. From germline, CDR1 is MNHEY and CDR2 SVGAGI. The CDR3 protein is CASTPEAVRGTEAFF. DNA of the CDR3: TGTGCCAGCACCCCGGAGGCAGTTCGTGGCACTGAAGCTTTCTTT.